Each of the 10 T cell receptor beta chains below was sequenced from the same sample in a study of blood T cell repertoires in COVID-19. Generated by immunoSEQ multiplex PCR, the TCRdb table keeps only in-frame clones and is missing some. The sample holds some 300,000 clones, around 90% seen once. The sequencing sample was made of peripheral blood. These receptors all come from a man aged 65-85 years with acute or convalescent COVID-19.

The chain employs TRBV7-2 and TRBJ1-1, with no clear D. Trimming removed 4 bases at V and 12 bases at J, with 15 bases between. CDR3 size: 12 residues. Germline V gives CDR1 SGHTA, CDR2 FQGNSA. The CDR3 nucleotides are TGTGCCAGCAGCTGGTCGACATCGATAACTTTCTTT. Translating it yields CASSWSTSITFF.

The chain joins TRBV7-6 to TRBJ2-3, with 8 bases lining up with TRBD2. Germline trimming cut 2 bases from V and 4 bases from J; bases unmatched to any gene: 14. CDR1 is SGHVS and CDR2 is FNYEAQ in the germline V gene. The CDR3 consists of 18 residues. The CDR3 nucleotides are TGTGCCAGCAGCTTACTCTACCCCAGCGGGGGTAATCCAGATACGCAGTATTTT. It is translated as CASSLLYPSGGNPDTQYF.

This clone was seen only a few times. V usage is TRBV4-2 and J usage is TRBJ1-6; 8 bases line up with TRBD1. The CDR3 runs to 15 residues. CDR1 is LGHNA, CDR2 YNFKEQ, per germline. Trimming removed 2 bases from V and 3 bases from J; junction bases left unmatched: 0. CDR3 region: CASSQTGGYNSPLHF. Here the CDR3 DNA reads TGTGCCAGCAGCCAAACAGGGGGCTATAATTCACCCCTCCACTTT.

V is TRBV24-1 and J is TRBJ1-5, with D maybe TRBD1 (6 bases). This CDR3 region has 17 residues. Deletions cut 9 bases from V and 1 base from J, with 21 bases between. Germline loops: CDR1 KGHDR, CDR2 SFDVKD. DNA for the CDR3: TGTGCCACCCGACCCATACGGGGGGCGCGGAGCAATCAGCCCCAGCATTTT. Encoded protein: CATRPIRGARSNQPQHF.

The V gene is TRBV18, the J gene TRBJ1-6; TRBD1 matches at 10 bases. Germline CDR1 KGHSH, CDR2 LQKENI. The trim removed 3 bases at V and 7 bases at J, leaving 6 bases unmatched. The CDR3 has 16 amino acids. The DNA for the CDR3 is TGTGCCAGCTCACCTTCCGGGACAGGGGCAAATTCACCCCTCCACTTT. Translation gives CASSPSGTGANSPLHF.

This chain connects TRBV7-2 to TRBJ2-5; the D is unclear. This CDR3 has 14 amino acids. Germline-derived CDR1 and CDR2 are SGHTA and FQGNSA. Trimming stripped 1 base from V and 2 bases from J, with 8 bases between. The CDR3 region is CASSLDQNQETQYF. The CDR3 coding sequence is TGTGCCAGCAGCTTAGACCAGAATCAAGAGACCCAGTACTTC.

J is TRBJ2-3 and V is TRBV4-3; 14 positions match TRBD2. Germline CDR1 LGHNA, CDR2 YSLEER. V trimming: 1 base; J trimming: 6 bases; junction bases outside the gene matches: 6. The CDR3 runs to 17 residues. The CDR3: CASSQAGTSGRVDTQYF. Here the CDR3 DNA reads TGCGCCAGCAGCCAAGCCGGGACTAGCGGGAGAGTCGATACGCAGTATTTT.

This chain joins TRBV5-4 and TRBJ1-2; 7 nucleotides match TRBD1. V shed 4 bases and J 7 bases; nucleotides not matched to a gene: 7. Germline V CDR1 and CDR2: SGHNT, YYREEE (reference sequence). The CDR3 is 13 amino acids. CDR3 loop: CASSAGQAGGYTF. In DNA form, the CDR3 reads TGTGCCAGCAGCGCAGGACAGGCCGGTGGCTACACCTTC.

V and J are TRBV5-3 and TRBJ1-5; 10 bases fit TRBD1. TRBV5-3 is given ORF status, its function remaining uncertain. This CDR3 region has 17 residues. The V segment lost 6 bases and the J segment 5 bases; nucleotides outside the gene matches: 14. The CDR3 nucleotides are TGTGCCAGAAACCTATTTACGACAGGGGGCATATATCAGCCCCAGCATTTT. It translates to CARNLFTTGGIYQPQHF.

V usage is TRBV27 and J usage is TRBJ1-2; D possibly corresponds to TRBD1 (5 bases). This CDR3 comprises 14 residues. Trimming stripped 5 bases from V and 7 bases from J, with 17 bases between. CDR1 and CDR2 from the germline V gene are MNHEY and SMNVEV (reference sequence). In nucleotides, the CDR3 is TGTGCCAGCAGTCCCCCGGGGGGGAGCGGTGGCTACACCTTC. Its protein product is CASSPPGGSGGYTF.